This T cell receptor (beta chain) came from a study of T-cell memory formation after mild COVID-19. This CDR3 is built from 14 residues. The germline gives CDR1 MNHEY, CDR2 SVGAGI. Trimming removed 2 bases from V and 5 bases from J; junction bases left unmatched: 5. Researchers used 5'RACE with constant-segment primers to make TCR alpha and TCR beta cDNA libraries that carry sample barcodes and UMIs. One entry per CDR3 protein, called by TCRdb with MiXCR from the 5' RACE reads. The profile shows fewer than 15,000 distinct CDR3 sequences, approximately 15% of them singletons. In its sample, this clonotype was seen a few times.

This TCR was sampled from a man aged 18-30 years who had mild COVID-19 (a few samples of this study predate the infection). Cell type and time point are not known. Sequenced sample: PBMCs or a T cell subset sorted from them (not recorded which). The rearrangement joins TRBV6-5 to TRBJ2-5, with 7 positions matching TRBD2. CDR3 region: CASSYVGGVETQYF. The CDR3 region has the DNA TGTGCCAGCAGTTACGTGGGGGGGGTCGAGACCCAGTACTTC.